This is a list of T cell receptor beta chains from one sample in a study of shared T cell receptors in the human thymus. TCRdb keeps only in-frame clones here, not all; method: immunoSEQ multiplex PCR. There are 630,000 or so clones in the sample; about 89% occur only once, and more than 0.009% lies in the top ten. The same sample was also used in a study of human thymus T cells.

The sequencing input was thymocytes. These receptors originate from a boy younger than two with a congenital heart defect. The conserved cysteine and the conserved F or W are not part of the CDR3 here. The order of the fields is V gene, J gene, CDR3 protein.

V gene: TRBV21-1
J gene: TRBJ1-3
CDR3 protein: ASSGDSPGNTIY

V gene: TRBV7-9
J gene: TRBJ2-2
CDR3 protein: ALNIGAGWTGELF

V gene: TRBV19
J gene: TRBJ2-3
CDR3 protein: ASRRWRYTDTQY

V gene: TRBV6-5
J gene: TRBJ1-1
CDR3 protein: ASSYSYRVMNTEAF

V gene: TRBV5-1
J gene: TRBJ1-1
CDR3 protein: ASSGDRGRGAEAF

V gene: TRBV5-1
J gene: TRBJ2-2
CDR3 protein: ASHSPGAGVTGELF

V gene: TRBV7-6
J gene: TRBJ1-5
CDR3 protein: ASSGYAGINQPQH

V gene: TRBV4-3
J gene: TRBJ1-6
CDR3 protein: ASSLMRREGTPLH

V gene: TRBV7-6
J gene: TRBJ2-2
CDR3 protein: ASSLGAGHTGELF

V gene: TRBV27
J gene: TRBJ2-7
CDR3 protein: ASTPEGQGGSYEQY

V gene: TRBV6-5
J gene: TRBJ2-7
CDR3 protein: ASSYSRADYEQY

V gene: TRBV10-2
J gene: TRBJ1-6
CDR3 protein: ASQIATQPNSPLH

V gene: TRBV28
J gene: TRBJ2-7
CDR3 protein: ASSPYNLTGGWGEQY

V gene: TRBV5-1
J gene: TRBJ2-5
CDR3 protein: ASSQTSGANQETQY

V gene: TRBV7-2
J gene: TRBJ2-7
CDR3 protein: ASSLSLAGFYEQY

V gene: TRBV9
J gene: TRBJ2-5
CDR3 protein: ASSGGGLAGEETQY

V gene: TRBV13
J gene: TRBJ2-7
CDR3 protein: ASSSQGQLISYEQY

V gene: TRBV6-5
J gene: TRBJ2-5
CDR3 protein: ASSYHVQVQETQY

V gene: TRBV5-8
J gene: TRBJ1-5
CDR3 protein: ASSMGTGAPQH

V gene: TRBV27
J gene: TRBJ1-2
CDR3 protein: ASGQGARGYT

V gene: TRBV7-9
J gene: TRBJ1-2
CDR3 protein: ASSFTGTGNYGYT

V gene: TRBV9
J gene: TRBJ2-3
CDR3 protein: ASSVDSGGATDTQY

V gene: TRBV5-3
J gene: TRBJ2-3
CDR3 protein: ARSSLAEGAAVPTDTQY

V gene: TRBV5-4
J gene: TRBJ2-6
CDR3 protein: ASSLEVTGSGANVLT

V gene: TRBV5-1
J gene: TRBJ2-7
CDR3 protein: ASSSKPMDRGLYEQY

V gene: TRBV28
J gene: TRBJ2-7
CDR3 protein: ASMGEGTFYEQY

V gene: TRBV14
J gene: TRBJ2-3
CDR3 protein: ASSQVAGSSSTDTQY

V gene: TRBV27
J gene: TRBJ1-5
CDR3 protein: ASSLGQRNQPQH

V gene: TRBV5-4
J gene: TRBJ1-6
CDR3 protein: ASSLALSANNSPLH

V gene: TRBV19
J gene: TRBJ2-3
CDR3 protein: ASGDLAEPTDTQY

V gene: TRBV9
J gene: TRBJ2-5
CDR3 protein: ASSVVGGGTQETQY

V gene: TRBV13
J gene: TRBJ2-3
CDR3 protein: ASSLVDSATQY

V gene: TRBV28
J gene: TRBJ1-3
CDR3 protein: ASSSRDRLHSGNTIY

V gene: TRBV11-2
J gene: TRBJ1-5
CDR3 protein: ASSAAPGADQPQH

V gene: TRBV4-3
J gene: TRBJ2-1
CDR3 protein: ASSQRTGSHEQF

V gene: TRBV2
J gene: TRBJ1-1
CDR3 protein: ASSAETANTEAF

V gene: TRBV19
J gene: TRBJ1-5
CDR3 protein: ASSTFFDRTHSNQPQH

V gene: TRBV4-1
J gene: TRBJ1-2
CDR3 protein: ASSQDVSLGYGYT

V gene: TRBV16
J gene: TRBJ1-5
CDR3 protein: ASESVKPMGRRGDQPQH